Shown below are 31 T cell receptor beta chains from a single sample sequenced in a study of graft-versus-host responses after intestinal transplantation. Repertoires were generated with immunoSEQ multiplex PCR, while TCRdb's copy carries only in-frame clones and drops some. Here the sample spans 100,000 or so clones, 91% being singletons. These TCRs' antigens remain unknown. The material sequenced was unstimulated CD4+ T cells sorted from spleen or lymph node cells, taken before transplant. All receptors come from a human donor who was the organ donor for an intestinal transplant.

The V gene is TRBV5-4, the J gene TRBJ2-7, with no clear D. This CDR3 contains 12 residues. The V and J ends lost 4 bases and 2 bases respectively, with 7 bases between them. In germline, CDR1 is SGHNT, CDR2 YYREEE (reference sequence). CDR3 sequence (DNA): TGTGCCAGCAGCAGAGACACCTACGAGCAGTACTTC. Translated: CASSRDTYEQYF.

This rearrangement joins TRBV6-6 to TRBJ1-6; 7 nucleotides align to TRBD1. Germline lookup yields CDR1 MNHNY and CDR2 SVGAGI (reference sequence). There are 15 residues in the CDR3. After removal of 6 bases from V and 3 bases from J, the junction contained 5 bases not matched to a gene. The CDR3 bases are TGTGCCAGCAGCGCCTCAGGGGGCTATAATTCACCCCTCCACTTT. The encoded protein is CASSASGGYNSPLHF.

The gene calls are TRBV7-2 and TRBJ1-5; 9 bases are shared with TRBD1. The CDR3 is 16 amino acids. The V and J ends lost 0 bases and 1 base, in that order; junction bases with no gene match: 1. Germline V lookup: CDR1 SGHTA, CDR2 FQGNSA. CDR3 sequence: CASSLAGTGSNQPQHF. Here the CDR3 DNA reads TGTGCCAGCAGCTTAGCCGGGACAGGGAGCAATCAGCCCCAGCATTTT.

The J gene is TRBJ1-6, the V gene TRBV14; TRBD1 might be the D (6 bases). CDR1 and CDR2 (germline): SGHDN, FVKESK. Between the trimmed V and J ends, which lost 1 base and 10 bases, there was a span of 8 bases. This CDR3 has 13 residues. The CDR3: CASSQAQGSPLHF. The CDR3 DNA reads TGTGCCAGCAGCCAAGCCCAGGGGTCACCCCTCCACTTT.

The chain uses TRBV28 and TRBJ2-5; D remains unclear. Germline V gives CDR1 MDHEN, CDR2 SYDVKM. V lost 2 bases and J lost 2, with 12 bases in between. The CDR3 runs 15 residues. The chain's CDR3 is CASSLMLVKQETQYF. The CDR3 coding sequence is TGTGCCAGCAGTTTAATGTTAGTAAAACAAGAGACCCAGTACTTC. Drawing the rest from reference TRBV28 and TRBJ2-5, the complete variable domain is DVKVTQSSRYLVKRTGEKVFLECVQDMDHENMFWYRQDPGLGLRLIYFSYDVKMKEKGDIPEGYSVSREKKERFSLILESASTNQTSMYLCASSLMLVKQETQYFGPGTRLLVL.

The chain combines TRBV25-1 with TRBJ2-7, with 10 bases identical to TRBD1. CDR3 length: 14 residues. V lost 6 bases to trimming and J lost 1 base; unmatched junction nucleotides: 3. The V gene's germline CDR1 is MGHDK and CDR2 SYGVNS. The CDR3: CASSRDRGSYEQYF. CDR3 nucleotide sequence: TGTGCCAGCAGCCGGGACAGGGGATCCTACGAGCAGTACTTC.

The chain recombines TRBV19 with TRBJ1-1, with TRBD1 as a possible D gene (5 bases). From germline, CDR1 is LNHDA and CDR2 SQIVND (reference sequence). Between the trimmed V and J ends, which lost 4 bases and 2 bases, there was a span of 8 bases. The CDR3 is made up of 13 amino acids. DNA of the CDR3: TGTGCCAGTAGTACCGGGGGAAACACTGAAGCTTTCTTT. Protein product: CASSTGGNTEAFF.

The chain couples TRBV7-9 to TRBJ1-1; possible D gene TRBD1, 5 bases. Germline values: CDR1 SEHNR, CDR2 FQNEAQ (reference sequence). The CDR3 spans 13 residues. Deletions cut 3 bases from V and 6 bases from J, with 11 bases between. The CDR3 DNA is TGTGCCAGCAGCTTCCAGACAGTCCCTGAAGCTTTCTTT. It translates to CASSFQTVPEAFF.

The gene calls are TRBV27 and TRBJ1-5; 9 nucleotides align to TRBD1. This CDR3 is 16 amino acids long. From germline, CDR1 is MNHEY and CDR2 SMNVEV (reference sequence). V shed 4 bases and J 10 bases; nucleotides not matched to a gene: 14. In nucleotides, the CDR3 is TGTGCCAGCAGTTCTCGGGGACAGGGCCAGCTCCTTCCCCAGCATTTT. This codes for CASSSRGQGQLLPQHF.

This clone was observed a single time. This chain uses TRBV5-6 with TRBJ2-7; the match to TRBD2 covers 7 bases. This CDR3 is 12 amino acids long. The V gene end was trimmed by 5 bases and the J gene end by 9 bases; junction bases not matched to a gene: 8. The germline V gene encodes CDR1 SGHDT and CDR2 YYEEEE. CDR3 sequence (DNA): TGTGCCAGCAGTTCGGGGGGAGGGACGCAGTACTTC. This gives the protein CASSSGGGTQYF.

The chain couples TRBV14 to TRBJ1-1, with D hard to call. The CDR3 has 16 amino acids. The germline V and J ends were trimmed by 0 bases and 4 bases, with 15 bases remaining between them. The germline V gene has CDR1 SGHDN and CDR2 FVKESK. CDR3 loop: CASSQEAGIWTTEAFF. CDR3 bases: TGTGCCAGCAGCCAAGAGGCGGGTATATGGACCACTGAAGCTTTCTTT.

V gene TRBV11-2 combines with J gene TRBJ2-3; 7 bases match TRBD2. There are 17 residues in the CDR3. The germline V gene has CDR1 SGHAT and CDR2 FQNNGV. After removal of 0 bases from V and 0 bases from J, the junction contained 6 bases not matched to a gene. The CDR3 DNA follows: TGTGCCAGCAGCTTAGATGGCGGGGGATCTAGCACAGATACGCAGTATTTT. Translating it yields CASSLDGGGSSTDTQYF.

This clone came up once. This chain uses TRBV5-1 with TRBJ2-5, with TRBD2 matching 13 bases. The V and J ends lost 4 bases and 0 bases, in that order; junction bases with no gene match: 3. Per germline, CDR1 SGHRS and CDR2 YFSETQ. This CDR3 region has 16 residues. The CDR3 region has the DNA TGCGCCAGCAGCGCGGGACTAGCGGGGTACCAAGAGACCCAGTACTTC. It codes for CASSAGLAGYQETQYF.

This clone appeared a single time. The chain has TRBV19 and TRBJ2-3; tentatively, D is TRBD2 (7 bases). This CDR3 is 18 amino acids long. The V end was cut by 7 bases, the J end by 6 bases, with 29 bases between. Germline lookup yields CDR1 LNHDA and CDR2 SQIVND (reference sequence). CDR3 region: CASTMGRGQAPTGDTQYF. The CDR3 DNA reads as TGTGCCAGTACCATGGGGAGGGGTCAAGCCCCCACAGGGGATACGCAGTATTTT.

V and J are TRBV6-5 and TRBJ1-2; maybe TRBD1 (6 bases). CDR1 MNHEY and CDR2 SVGAGI come from the germline V gene. The ends were cut back, 6 bases at V and 8 bases at J, with 10 bases in the middle. The CDR3 extends over 11 amino acids. The CDR3 spells CASRGAWGYTF. CDR3 DNA: TGTGCCAGCAGGGGGGCATGGGGCTACACCTTC.

The genes are TRBV18 and TRBJ2-2; 8 nucleotides align to TRBD1. Germline CDR1 reads KGHSH; CDR2 reads LQKENI. The CDR3 sequence is 17 residues long. V was clipped by 3 bases and J by 6 bases; unmatched bases: 12. As DNA, the CDR3 is TGTGCCAGCTCACCCTCAGGGACAGGAATCGTCCCCGGGGAGCTGTTTTTT. Translation gives CASSPSGTGIVPGELFF.

CDR3 sequence reads: CASSLVGLTQYF. In DNA form, the CDR3 reads TGTGCCAGCAGCTTAGTAGGACTCACGCAGTATTTT. V usage is TRBV7-2 and J usage is TRBJ2-3; D is possibly TRBD2 (5 bases). The CDR3 extends over 12 amino acids. V gave up 1 base and J gave up 9 bases, with 8 bases separating them. Germline V gene lookup returns CDR1 SGHTA and CDR2 FQGNSA.

The chain carries TRBV28 and TRBJ1-5; 8 nucleotides agree with TRBD1. The CDR3 has 16 amino acids. From germline, CDR1 is MDHEN and CDR2 SYDVKM. V shed 0 bases and J 2 bases; nucleotides not matched to a gene: 3. The CDR3 DNA reads as TGTGCCAGCAGTTTATGGGACAGGGTCGGCAATCAGCCCCAGCATTTT. It is translated as CASSLWDRVGNQPQHF.

Here the CDR3 DNA reads TGTGCCAGTAACCACAGGGGCCCGCCCTATGGCTACACCTTC. Translation: CASNHRGPPYGYTF. The chain couples TRBV19 to TRBJ1-2, with TRBD1 matching 7 bases. This CDR3 has 14 amino acids. Germline V gives CDR1 LNHDA, CDR2 SQIVND (reference sequence). Losses at the gene ends were 7 bases for V and 4 bases for J; bases not matched to a gene: 9.

J is TRBJ2-2 and V is TRBV29-1; the D gene is possibly TRBD1 (5 bases). The CDR3 consists of 13 residues. CDR1 is SQVTM, CDR2 ANQGSEA, per germline. V was shortened by 4 bases and J by 1 base, with 7 bases between the two germline ends. In DNA form, the CDR3 reads TGCAGCGTTGGAACAGGGAACACCGGGGAGCTGTTTTTT. Its protein is CSVGTGNTGELFF.

The chain recombines TRBV5-4 with TRBJ2-3; tentative D call: TRBD1 (7 bases). The CDR3 is 16 residues long. The V end lost 4 bases, the J end lost 8 bases, and 23 bases lay between the germline ends. CDR1 and CDR2 from the germline V gene are SGHNT and YYREEE (reference sequence). Here the CDR3 DNA reads TGTGCCAGCAGCCTACCGGAACCCAGACAGGGAGGTACGCAGTATTTT. This translates into CASSLPEPRQGGTQYF. Combining the CDR3 with reference TRBV5-4 and TRBJ2-3 gives the whole variable domain ETGVTQSPTHLIKTRGQQVTLRCSSQSGHNTVSWYQQALGQGPQFIFQYYREEENGRGNFPPRFSGLQFPNYSSELNVNALELDDSALYLCASSLPEPRQGGTQYFGPGTRLTVL.

The gene calls are TRBV2 and TRBJ1-5; D perhaps matches TRBD1 (5 bases). CDR3 size: 15 residues. Trimming stripped 3 bases from V and 6 bases from J, with 15 bases between. CDR1 and CDR2 (germline): SNHLY, FYNNEI. CDR3 DNA sequence: TGTGCCAGCAGTGACAGCGGGGGGATAGCTCAGCCCCAGCATTTT. Protein product: CASSDSGGIAQPQHF.

The chain employs TRBV6-8 and TRBJ1-2; no firm D call. There are 13 residues in the CDR3. CDR1 and CDR2 from the germline V gene are MNHGY and SAAAGT. Trimming stripped 2 bases from V and 2 bases from J, with 6 bases between. DNA of the CDR3: TGTGCCAGCAGTTACGGAGGGAACTATGGCTACACCTTC. Translation gives CASSYGGNYGYTF.

This chain links TRBV18 with TRBJ2-7; 8 bases align to TRBD1. The V gene's germline CDR1 is KGHSH and CDR2 LQKENI. The CDR3 extends over 14 amino acids. V shed 6 bases and J 3 bases; nucleotides not matched to a gene: 7. Here the CDR3 DNA reads TGTGCCAGCTCTCGTGGACAGGGAGGCTACGAGCAGTACTTC. This sequence encodes CASSRGQGGYEQYF. The variable domain in full, completed from reference TRBV18 and TRBJ2-7, reads NAGVMQNPRHLVRRRGQEARLRCSPMKGHSHVYWYRQLPEEGLKFMVYLQKENIIDESGMPKERFSAEFPKEGPSILRIQQVVRGDSAAYFCASSRGQGGYEQYFGPGTRLTVT.

This chain uses TRBV29-1 with TRBJ1-2; a possible D gene is TRBD1 (6 bases). CDR1 and CDR2 (germline): SQVTM, ANQGSEA. Trimming took off 6 bases at V and 8 bases at J, with 13 bases between the two ends. This CDR3 is built from 11 residues. The CDR3 reads CSVGGSWGYTF. CDR3 coding DNA: TGCAGCGTAGGGGGTTCGTGGGGCTACACCTTC.

J is TRBJ2-7 and V is TRBV5-4; D perhaps matches TRBD1 (5 bases). CDR1 is SGHNT, CDR2 YYREEE, per germline (reference sequence). The CDR3 covers 15 residues. The ends were cut back, 4 bases at V and 1 base at J, with 15 bases in the middle. CDR3 DNA sequence: TGTGCCAGCAGCCGCCTACAGGTTCATTCCTACGAGCAGTACTTC. It translates to CASSRLQVHSYEQYF.

The chain recombines TRBV9 with TRBJ1-4; weak D call: TRBD1 (5 bases). Germline V gene data show CDR1 as SGDLS and CDR2 as YYNGEE. The CDR3 is made up of 16 amino acids. V lost 2 bases and J lost 4, with 15 bases in between. For the CDR3, the DNA is TGTGCCAGCAGCGTGGGGAGGGGCAATCATAATGAAAAACTGTTTTTT. It codes for CASSVGRGNHNEKLFF.

This rearrangement joins TRBV18 to TRBJ1-5; TRBD1 matches 10 bases. The V gene's germline CDR1 is KGHSH and CDR2 LQKENI. The CDR3 spans 15 residues. Trimming removed 6 bases from V and 7 bases from J; junction bases left unmatched: 9. CDR3 residues: CASSRQGANFQPQHF. CDR3 DNA sequence: TGTGCCAGCTCGCGACAGGGGGCGAATTTCCAGCCCCAGCATTTT.

The J gene is TRBJ2-7, the V gene TRBV7-2, with 11 bases matching TRBD2. CDR3 length equals 16 residues. CDR1 is SGHTA, CDR2 FQGNSA, per germline. Trimming took 7 bases from V and 4 from J; bases not matched to a gene: 12. The CDR3 nucleotides read TGTGCCAGCAATCCTTACGGGCGACTAGCGGGGTACGAGCAGTACTTC. It is translated as CASNPYGRLAGYEQYF.

CDR3 bases: TGTGCCAGCAGCCAAGAGGGCCGCATCCCCGCGACAGGGGGAACAGAGACCCAGTACTTC. It codes for CASSQEGRIPATGGTETQYF. This chain uses TRBV4-2 with TRBJ2-5; TRBD1 matches at 9 bases. Germline V gene data show CDR1 as LGHNA and CDR2 as YNFKEQ. CDR3 length: 20 residues. After removal of 0 bases from V and 4 bases from J, the junction contained 18 bases not matched to a gene.

The gene calls are TRBV15 and TRBJ1-3, with unresolved D. Germline values: CDR1 LNHNV, CDR2 YYDKDF (reference sequence). V lost 0 bases, J lost 4 bases, and 13 bases lay in between. This CDR3 is 16 amino acids long. The CDR3 nucleotides are TGTGCCACCAGCAGAGATCGCGGGAGAAGCGGAAACACCATATATTTT. Protein sequence: CATSRDRGRSGNTIYF.